This TCR beta chain came from a study of T cell repertoires in cytomegalovirus infection. As for the study in general: Both a matching HLA type and CMV infection were indicated by public TCR beta signatures.

The V end lost 6 bases, the J end lost 0 bases, and 18 bases lay between the germline ends. The CDR3 spans 16 residues. Germline values: CDR1 SGHVT, CDR2 SQSDAQ. TCRdb re-derived calls from the reads in MiXCR, one entry per CDR3 protein. The sample has around 800,000 distinct CDR3 sequences; approximately 29% are singletons. About this clonotype itself: What it recognizes is unknown.

Whole-study findings and limits: Carriage of CMV together with the relevant HLA was identifiable through cumulative public TCR beta family frequency.

The clonotype comes from a human donor in good health (CMV status not recorded). Some clones in this sample may be carry-over from other donors' samples. The specimen was cultured CD8+ T cells from PBMCs, collected from culture after CMV antigen stimulation. V and J are TRBV7-4 and TRBJ2-7, with D possibly TRBD2 on 6 matching bases. The CDR3 reads CASSSWTGASSYEQYV. CDR3 DNA: TGTGCCAGCAGTTCCTGGACGGGAGCGAGCTCCTACGAGCAGTACGTC.